The present TCR beta chain was sequenced within a study of blood T cell repertoires in COVID-19. Study in general: Samples came from the United States, Italy and Spain, spanning acute and convalescent COVID-19. PBMCs, B-cell-depleted T cells, or T cells were the source of the cDNA or gDNA that made up the material.

CDR3 size: 12 residues. The V gene's germline CDR1 is KGHDR and CDR2 SFDVKD. V dropped 4 bases and J dropped 0 bases, with 3 bases sitting between them. In the original processing: Reference gene primer amplification in the assay estimated nucleated cell counts. TCRdb's table, derived via immunoSEQ multiplex PCR, lists solely in-frame clones and lacks some. V and J calls plus clone size are reproduced from that table; the DNA served to infer D and trimming. The sample holds roughly 120,000 clones; approximately 70% are singletons and the top ten take approximately 0.86%. This chain links TRBV24-1 with TRBJ2-7; D not resolved. The clonotype was recovered from a human donor with acute or convalescent COVID-19. The donor label of this sample is uncertain. Source material: peripheral blood. The CDR3 region is CATSDGSYEQYF. The DNA of the CDR3 is TGTGCCACCAGTGACGGCTCCTACGAGCAGTACTTC.